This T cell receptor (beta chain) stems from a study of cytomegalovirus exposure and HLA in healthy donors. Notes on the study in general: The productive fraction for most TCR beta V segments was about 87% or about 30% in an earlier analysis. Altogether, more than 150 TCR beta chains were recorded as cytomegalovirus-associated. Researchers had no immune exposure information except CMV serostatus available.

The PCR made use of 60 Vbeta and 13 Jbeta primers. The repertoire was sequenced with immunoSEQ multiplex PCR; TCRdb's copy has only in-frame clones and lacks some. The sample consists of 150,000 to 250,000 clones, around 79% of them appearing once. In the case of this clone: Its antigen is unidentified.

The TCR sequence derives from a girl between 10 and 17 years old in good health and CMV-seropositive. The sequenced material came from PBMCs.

The CDR3 DNA sequence: TGTGCCAGCAAGGGGTGGGCTAGCGGGCGCAACCAAGAGACCCAGTACTTC. It encodes CASKGWASGRNQETQYF. V is TRBV7-9 and J is TRBJ2-5; TRBD2 matches 8 bases. V was clipped by 7 bases and J by 0 bases; unmatched bases: 13. Germline V gene sequence: CDR1 SEHNR, CDR2 FQNEAQ (reference sequence). The length of the CDR3 is 17 residues.